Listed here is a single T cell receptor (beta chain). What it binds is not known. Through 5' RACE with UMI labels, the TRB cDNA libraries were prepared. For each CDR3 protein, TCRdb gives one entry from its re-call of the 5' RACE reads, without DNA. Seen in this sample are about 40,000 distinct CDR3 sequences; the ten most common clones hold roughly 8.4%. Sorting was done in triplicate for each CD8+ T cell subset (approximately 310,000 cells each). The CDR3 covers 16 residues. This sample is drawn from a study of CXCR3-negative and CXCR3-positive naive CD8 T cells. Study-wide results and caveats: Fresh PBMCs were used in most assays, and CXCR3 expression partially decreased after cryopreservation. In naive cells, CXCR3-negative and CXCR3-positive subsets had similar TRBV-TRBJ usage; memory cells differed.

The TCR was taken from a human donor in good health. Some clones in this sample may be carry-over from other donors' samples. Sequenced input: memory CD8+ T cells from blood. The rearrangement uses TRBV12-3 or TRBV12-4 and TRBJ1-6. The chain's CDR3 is CASSLGGSSYNSPLHF.